This T cell receptor beta chain was captured by sequencing in a study of blood T cells in healthy people across ages. Primed by a sample-barcoded 5' primer and a J-beta primer mix, a second PCR proceeded for about 7 to 11 cycles. In TCRdb, the 5' RACE reads were re-called with MiXCR into one record per CDR3 protein. Among some 1.4 million distinct CDR3 sequences listed, 42% were seen once. The CDR3 has 12 residues. With 8 bases clipped from V and 4 bases from J, the junction kept 3 bases outside the gene matches. Germline CDR1 SQVTM, CDR2 ANQGSEA. The material sequenced was blood. V and J are TRBV29-1 and TRBJ2-3; 10 bases map to TRBD1. This TCR came from a woman under 30 in good health. The CDR3 bases are TGCAGCTCGGGACAGGGGTCAGATACGCAGTATTTT. Protein sequence: CSSGQGSDTQYF.